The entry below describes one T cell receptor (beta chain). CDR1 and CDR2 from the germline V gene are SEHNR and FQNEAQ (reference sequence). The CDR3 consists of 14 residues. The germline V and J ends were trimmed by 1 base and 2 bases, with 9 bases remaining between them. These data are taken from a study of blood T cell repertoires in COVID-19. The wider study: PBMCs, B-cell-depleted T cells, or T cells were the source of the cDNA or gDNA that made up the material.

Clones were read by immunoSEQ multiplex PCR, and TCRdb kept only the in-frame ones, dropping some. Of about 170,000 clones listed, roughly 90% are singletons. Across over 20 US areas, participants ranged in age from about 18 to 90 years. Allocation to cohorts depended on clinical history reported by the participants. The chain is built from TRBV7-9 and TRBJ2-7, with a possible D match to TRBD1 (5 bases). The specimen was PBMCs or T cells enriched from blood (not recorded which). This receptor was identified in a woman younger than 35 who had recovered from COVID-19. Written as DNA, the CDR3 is TGTGCCAGCAGCTTAGGGGGCCCCACCTACGAGCAGTACTTC. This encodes CASSLGGPTYEQYF.